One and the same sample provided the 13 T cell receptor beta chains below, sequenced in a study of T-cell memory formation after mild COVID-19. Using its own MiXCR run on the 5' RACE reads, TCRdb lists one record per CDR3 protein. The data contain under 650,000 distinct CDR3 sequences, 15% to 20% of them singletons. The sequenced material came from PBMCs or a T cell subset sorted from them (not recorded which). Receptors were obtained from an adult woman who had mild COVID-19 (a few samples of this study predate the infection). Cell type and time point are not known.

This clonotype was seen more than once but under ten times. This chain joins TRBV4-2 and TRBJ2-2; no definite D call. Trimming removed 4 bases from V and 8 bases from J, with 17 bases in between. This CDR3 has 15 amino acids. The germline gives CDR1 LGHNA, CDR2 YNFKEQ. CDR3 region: CASSPSSPTPGELFF. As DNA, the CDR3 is TGTGCCAGCAGCCCTTCGAGCCCAACACCGGGGGAGCTGTTTTTT.

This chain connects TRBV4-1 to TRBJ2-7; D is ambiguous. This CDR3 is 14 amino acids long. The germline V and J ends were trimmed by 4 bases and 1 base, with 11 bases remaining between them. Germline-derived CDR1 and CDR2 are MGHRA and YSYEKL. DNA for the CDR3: TGCGCCAGCAGCCCCGTTACAGCTTCCTACGAGCAGTACTTC. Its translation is CASSPVTASYEQYF.

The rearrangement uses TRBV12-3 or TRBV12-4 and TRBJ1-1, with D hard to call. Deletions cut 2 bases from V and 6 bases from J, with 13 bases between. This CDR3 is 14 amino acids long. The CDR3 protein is CASSLMGMLPEAFF. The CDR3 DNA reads TGTGCCAGCAGTTTAATGGGAATGTTACCTGAAGCTTTCTTT.

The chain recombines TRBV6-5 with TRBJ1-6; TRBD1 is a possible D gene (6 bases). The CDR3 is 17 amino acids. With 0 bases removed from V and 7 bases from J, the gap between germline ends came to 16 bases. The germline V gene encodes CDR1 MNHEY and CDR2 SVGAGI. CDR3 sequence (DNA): TGTGCCAGCAGTTACTCCATTGTGGACAGTCGGAATTCACCCCTCCACTTT. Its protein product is CASSYSIVDSRNSPLHF.

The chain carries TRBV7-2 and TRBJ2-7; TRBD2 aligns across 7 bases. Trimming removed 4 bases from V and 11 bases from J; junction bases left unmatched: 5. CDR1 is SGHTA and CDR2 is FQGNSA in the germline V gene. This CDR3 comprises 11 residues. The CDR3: CASSSGLREYF. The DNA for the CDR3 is TGTGCCAGCAGCTCGGGACTAAGGGAGTACTTC.

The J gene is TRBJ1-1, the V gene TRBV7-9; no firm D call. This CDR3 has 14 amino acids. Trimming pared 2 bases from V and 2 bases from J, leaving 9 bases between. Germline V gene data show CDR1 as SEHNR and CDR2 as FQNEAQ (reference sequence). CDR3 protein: CASSLSGFNTEAFF. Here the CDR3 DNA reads TGTGCCAGCAGCTTATCGGGGTTCAACACTGAAGCTTTCTTT.

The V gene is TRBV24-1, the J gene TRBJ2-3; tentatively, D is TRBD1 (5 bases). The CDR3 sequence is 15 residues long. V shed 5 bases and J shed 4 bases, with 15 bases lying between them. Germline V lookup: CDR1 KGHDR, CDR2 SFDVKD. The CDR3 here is CATSVPGLQADTQYF. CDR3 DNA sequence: TGTGCCACCAGTGTACCAGGGCTTCAAGCAGATACGCAGTATTTT.

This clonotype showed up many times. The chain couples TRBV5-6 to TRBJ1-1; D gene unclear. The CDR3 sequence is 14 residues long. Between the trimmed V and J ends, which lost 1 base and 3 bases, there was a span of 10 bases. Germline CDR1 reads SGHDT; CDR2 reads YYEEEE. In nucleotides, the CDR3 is TGTGCCAGCAGCTTGTTAGGCCGGGACACTGAAGCTTTCTTT. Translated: CASSLLGRDTEAFF.

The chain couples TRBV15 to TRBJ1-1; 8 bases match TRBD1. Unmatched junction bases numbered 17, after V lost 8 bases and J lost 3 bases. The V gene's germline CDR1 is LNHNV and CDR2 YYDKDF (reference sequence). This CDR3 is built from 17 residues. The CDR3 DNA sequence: TGTGCCACCGAGGACCGGGACAGGTTTCGAAGTCACACTGAAGCTTTCTTT. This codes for CATEDRDRFRSHTEAFF.

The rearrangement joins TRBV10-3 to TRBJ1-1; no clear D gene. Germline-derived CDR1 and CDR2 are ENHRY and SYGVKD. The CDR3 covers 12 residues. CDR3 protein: CAVQRADTEAFF. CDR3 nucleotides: TGTGCTGTCCAGCGGGCAGACACTGAAGCTTTCTTT.

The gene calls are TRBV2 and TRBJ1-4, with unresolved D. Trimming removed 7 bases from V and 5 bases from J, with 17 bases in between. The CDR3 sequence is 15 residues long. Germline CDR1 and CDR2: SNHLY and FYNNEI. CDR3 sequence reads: CASIARSGSNEKLFF. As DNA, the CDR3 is TGTGCCAGCATCGCGAGGTCCGGAAGCAATGAAAAACTGTTTTTT.

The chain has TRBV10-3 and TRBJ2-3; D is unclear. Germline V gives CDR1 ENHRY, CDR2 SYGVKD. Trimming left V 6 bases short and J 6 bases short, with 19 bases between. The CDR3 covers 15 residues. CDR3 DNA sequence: TGTGCCATCAGCTTCACGGAGAGCAGCCAGGATACGCAGTATTTT. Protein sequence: CAISFTESSQDTQYF.

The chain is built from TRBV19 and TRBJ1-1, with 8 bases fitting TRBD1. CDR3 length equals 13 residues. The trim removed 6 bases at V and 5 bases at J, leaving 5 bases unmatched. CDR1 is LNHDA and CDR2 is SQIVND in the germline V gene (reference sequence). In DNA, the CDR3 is TGTGCCAGTAGGACAGGGGAAGAGACTGAAGCTTTCTTT. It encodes CASRTGEETEAFF.